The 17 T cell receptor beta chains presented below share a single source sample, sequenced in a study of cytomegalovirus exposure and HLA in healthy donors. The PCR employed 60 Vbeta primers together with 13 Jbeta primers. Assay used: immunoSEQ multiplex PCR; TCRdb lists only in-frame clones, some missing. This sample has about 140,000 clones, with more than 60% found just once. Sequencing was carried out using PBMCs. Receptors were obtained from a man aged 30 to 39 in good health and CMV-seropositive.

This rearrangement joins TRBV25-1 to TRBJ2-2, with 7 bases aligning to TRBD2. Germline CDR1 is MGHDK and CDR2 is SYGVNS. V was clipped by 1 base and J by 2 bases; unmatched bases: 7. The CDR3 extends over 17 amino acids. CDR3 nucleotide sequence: TGTGCCAGCAGTGAATCCCGGGACTACATTAACACCGGGGAGCTGTTTTTT. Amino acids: CASSESRDYINTGELFF.

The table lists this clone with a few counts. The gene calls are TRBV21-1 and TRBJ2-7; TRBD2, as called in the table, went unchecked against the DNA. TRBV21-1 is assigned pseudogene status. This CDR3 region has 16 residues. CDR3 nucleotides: TGTGCCAGCAGCAAATTAACCGGGGTTTACTCCTACGAGCAGTACTTC. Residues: CASSKLTGVYSYEQYF.

CDR3 nucleotides: TGTGCCAGCAGTTACGGGGTTCCGCCGGGAACACAGCAGTTCTTC. Translation: CASSYGVPPGTQQFF. V is TRBV6-5 and J is TRBJ2-1; possible D gene TRBD2, 5 bases. CDR3 size: 15 residues. Germline lookup yields CDR1 MNHEY and CDR2 SVGAGI. V was clipped by 2 bases and J by 11 bases, with 19 bases between them.

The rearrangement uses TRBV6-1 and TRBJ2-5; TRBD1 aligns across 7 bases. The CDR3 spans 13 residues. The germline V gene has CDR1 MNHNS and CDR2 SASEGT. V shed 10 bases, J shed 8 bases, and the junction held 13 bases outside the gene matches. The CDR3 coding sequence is TGTGCCACAAAGGGACAGACGAAGAAAACCCAGTACTTC. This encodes CATKGQTKKTQYF.

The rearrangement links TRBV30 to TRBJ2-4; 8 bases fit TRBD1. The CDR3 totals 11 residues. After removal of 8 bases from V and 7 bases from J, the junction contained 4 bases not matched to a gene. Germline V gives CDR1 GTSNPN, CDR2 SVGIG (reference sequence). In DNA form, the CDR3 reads TGTGCCGGATACAGGGGGAACATTCAGTACTTC. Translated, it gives CAGYRGNIQYF.

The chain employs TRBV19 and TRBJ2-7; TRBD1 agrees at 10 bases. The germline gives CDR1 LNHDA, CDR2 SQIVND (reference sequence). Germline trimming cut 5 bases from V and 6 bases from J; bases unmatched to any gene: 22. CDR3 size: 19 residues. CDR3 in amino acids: CASSSHNRADRGKFGEQYF. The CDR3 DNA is TGTGCCAGTAGTTCACACAATAGGGCGGACAGGGGGAAGTTTGGCGAGCAGTACTTC. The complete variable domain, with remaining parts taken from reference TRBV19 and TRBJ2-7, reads DGGITQSPKYLFRKEGQNVTLSCEQNLNHDAMYWYRQDPGQGLRLIYYSQIVNDFQKGDIAEGYSVSREKKESFPLTVTSAQKNPTAFYLCASSSHNRADRGKFGEQYFGPGTRLTVT.

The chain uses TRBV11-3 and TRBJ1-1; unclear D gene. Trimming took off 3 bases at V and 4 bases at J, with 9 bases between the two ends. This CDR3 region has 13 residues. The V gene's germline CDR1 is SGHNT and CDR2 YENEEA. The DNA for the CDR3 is TGTGCCAGCAGCTTCCGAGTCTTCACTGAAGCTTTCTTT. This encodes CASSFRVFTEAFF.

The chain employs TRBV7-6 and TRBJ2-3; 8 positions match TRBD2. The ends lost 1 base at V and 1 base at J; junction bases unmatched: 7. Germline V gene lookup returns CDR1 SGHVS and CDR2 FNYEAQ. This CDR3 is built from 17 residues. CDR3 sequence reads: CASSLVGLALGTDTQYF. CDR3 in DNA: TGTGCCAGCAGCTTAGTTGGACTAGCTTTAGGCACAGATACGCAGTATTTT.

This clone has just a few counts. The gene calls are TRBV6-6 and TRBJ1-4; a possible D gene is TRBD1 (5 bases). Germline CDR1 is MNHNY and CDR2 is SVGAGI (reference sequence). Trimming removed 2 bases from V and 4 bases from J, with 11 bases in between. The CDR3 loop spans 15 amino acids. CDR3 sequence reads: CASSYTGRVNEKLFF. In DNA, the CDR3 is TGTGCCAGCAGTTACACAGGACGGGTTAATGAAAAACTGTTTTTT.

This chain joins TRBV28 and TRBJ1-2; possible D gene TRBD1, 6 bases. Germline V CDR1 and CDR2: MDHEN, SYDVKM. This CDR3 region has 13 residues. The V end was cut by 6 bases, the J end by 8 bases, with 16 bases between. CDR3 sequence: CASSIGGAWGYTF. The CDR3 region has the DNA TGTGCCAGCAGCATCGGGGGGGCGTGGGGCTACACCTTC.

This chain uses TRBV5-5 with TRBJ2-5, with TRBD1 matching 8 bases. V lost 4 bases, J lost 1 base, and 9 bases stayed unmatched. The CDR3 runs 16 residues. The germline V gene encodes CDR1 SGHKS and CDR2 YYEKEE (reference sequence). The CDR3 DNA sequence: TGTGCCAGCAGCAAGCCCAGGGGGCCGGGCCAAGAGACCCAGTACTTC. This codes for CASSKPRGPGQETQYF.

The chain's CDR3 is CASSVVAEFSSEQFF. In DNA form, the CDR3 reads TGTGCCAGCAGCGTTGTAGCGGAATTTTCCTCTGAGCAGTTCTTC. V usage is TRBV9 and J usage is TRBJ2-1, with D perhaps TRBD2 (6 bases). Trimming stripped 2 bases from V and 9 bases from J, with 18 bases between. The CDR3 totals 15 residues. Per germline, CDR1 SGDLS and CDR2 YYNGEE.

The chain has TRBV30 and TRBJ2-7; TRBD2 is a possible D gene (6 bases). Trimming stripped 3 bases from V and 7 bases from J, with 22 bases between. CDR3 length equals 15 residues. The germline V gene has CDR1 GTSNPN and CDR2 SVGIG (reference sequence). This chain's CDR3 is CAWSRDFVRGDEQYF. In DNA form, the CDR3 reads TGTGCCTGGAGCCGGGACTTCGTTCGAGGGGATGAGCAGTACTTC.

The CDR3: CASSQAPGLAGDAYEQYF. Here the CDR3 DNA reads TGCGCCAGCAGCCAAGCGCCGGGACTAGCGGGAGATGCCTACGAGCAGTACTTC. The chain joins TRBV4-1 to TRBJ2-5, with 14 bases aligning to TRBD2. The J call may be wrong; the DNA end is better matched by TRBJ2-7. CDR3 length: 18 amino acids. The germline V gene encodes CDR1 MGHRA and CDR2 YSYEKL.

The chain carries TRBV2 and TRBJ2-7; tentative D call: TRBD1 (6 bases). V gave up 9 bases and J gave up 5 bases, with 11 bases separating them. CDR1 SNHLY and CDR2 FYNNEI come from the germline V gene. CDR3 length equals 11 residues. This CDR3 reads CASFGGHEQYF. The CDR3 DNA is TGTGCCAGTTTTGGGGGCCACGAGCAGTACTTC.

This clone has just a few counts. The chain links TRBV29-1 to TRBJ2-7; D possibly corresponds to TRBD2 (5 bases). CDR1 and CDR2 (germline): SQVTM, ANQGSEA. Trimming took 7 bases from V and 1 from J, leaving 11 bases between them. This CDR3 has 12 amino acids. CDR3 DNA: TGCAGCGCAGCACGGGATTCCTACGAGCAGTACTTC. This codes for CSAARDSYEQYF.

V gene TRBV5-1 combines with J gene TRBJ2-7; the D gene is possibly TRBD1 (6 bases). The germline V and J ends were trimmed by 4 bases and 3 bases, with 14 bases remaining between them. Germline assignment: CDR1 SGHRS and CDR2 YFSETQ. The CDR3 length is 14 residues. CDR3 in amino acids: CASSSYLQGYEQYF. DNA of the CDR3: TGCGCCAGCAGCAGTTACCTACAGGGCTACGAGCAGTACTTC. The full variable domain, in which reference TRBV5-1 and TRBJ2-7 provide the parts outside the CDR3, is KAGVTQTPRYLIKTRGQQVTLSCSPISGHRSVSWYQQTPGQGLQFLFEYFSETQRNKGNFPGRFSGRQFSNSRSEMNVSTLELGDSALYLCASSSYLQGYEQYFGPGTRLTVT.